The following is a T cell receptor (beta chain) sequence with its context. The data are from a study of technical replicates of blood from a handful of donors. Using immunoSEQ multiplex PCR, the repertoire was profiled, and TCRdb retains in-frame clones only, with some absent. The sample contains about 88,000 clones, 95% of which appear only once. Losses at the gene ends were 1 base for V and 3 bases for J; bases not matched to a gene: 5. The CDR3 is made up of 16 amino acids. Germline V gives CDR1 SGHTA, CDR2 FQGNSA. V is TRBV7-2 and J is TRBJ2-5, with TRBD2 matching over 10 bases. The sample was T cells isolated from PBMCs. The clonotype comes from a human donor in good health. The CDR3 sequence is CASSLVRLAGEETQYF. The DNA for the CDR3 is TGTGCCAGCAGCTTAGTCCGGCTAGCGGGAGAAGAGACCCAGTACTTC.